This TCR beta chain was sequenced during a study of shared clonotypes between healthy human individuals. About the study: Researchers drew samples from two women and a few men aged 18 to 49.

With respect to this clone: The antigen remains undetermined.

When replicate PCRs were run on sorted subsets, they used roughly 0.2 ug DNA, about 30,000 T cell genomes. Sequencing used immunoSEQ multiplex PCR; TCRdb keeps in-frame clones, though not all of them. The sample yields about 110,000 clones, approximately 70% seen once. Broader study findings: Rarefaction exposed incomplete sorted-subset sequencing despite large depth.

Sequences were obtained from memory CD8+ T cells sorted from blood. The subset is: CD45RO+ cells pooled with CCR7-negative TemRA cells. This receptor was taken from a woman aged 25 to 45 in good health.

The CDR3 region is CASSFNLQEWGQFF. DNA for the CDR3: TGTGCCAGCAGCTTTAACCTACAGGAGTGGGGGCAGTTCTTC. The chain recombines TRBV5-6 with TRBJ2-1, with D perhaps matching TRBD1 (5 bases). Germline V gene sequence: CDR1 SGHDT, CDR2 YYEEEE. The ends were cut back, 2 bases at V and 12 bases at J, with 18 bases in the middle. The CDR3 runs 14 residues. Supplemented by reference TRBV5-6 and TRBJ2-1, the full variable domain reads DAGVTQSPTHLIKTRGQQVTLRCSPKSGHDTVSWYQQALGQGPQFIFQYYEEEERQRGNFPDRFSGHQFPNYSSELNVNALLLGDSALYLCASSFNLQEWGQFFGPGTRLTVL.